These T cell receptor beta chains were read from a single sample in a study of T cell responses to AZD1222 COVID-19 vaccine. TCRdb keeps only in-frame clones here, not all; method: immunoSEQ multiplex PCR. The data hold roughly 120,000 clones, with 80% to 90% observed a single time. Sequencing used peripheral blood, obtained on day 0 of AZD1222 vaccination. All receptors derive from an adult in good health. The CDR3 runs from the conserved cysteine through the conserved F or W. A D gene is named only where the DNA matches it firmly. Only some rows state a clone size, as once, few, many or a class for expanded clones.

size: few
J: TRBJ1-1
length: 16
V: TRBV27
D: TRBD1
CDR3: CASSLQGARRNTEAFF
DNA: TGTGCCAGCAGTTTACAGGGGGCGCGGAGGAACACTGAAGCTTTCTTT

size: NA
J: TRBJ2-3
length: 16
V: TRBV14
D: TRBD1
CDR3: CASSQGGQPLLDTQYF
DNA: TGTGCCAGCAGCCAAGGGGGACAGCCCCTGTTGGATACGCAGTATTTT

size: NA
J: TRBJ2-7
length: 16
V: TRBV11-2
D: TRBD2
CDR3: CASSRGTSGSSYEQYF
DNA: TGTGCCAGCAGCCGAGGGACTAGCGGAAGCTCCTACGAGCAGTACTTC

size: NA
J: TRBJ2-7
length: 15
V: TRBV18
D: NA
CDR3: CASSPPEGLSYEQYF
DNA: TGTGCCAGCTCACCACCGGAGGGGCTCTCCTACGAGCAGTACTTC

size: NA
J: TRBJ2-3
length: 11
V: TRBV11-2
D: NA
CDR3: CASSSTDTQYF
DNA: TGTGCCAGCAGTAGCACAGATACGCAGTATTTT

size: NA
J: TRBJ2-6
length: 18
V: TRBV11-2
D: NA
CDR3: CASSFPHRSYAGANVLTF
DNA: TGTGCCAGCAGCTTTCCCCACAGGTCTTATGCTGGGGCCAACGTCCTGACTTTC

size: NA
J: TRBJ1-2
length: 12
V: TRBV25-1
D: NA
CDR3: CASSGPVYGYTF
DNA: TGTGCCAGCAGTGGGCCTGTCTATGGCTACACCTTC

size: NA
J: TRBJ1-5
length: 17
V: TRBV6-2/TRBV6-3
D: NA
CDR3: CASSSWLGLVGNQPQHF
DNA: TGTGCCAGCAGCTCTTGGCTGGGGTTGGTCGGCAATCAGCCCCAGCATTTT

size: NA
J: TRBJ1-5
length: 14
V: TRBV10-3
D: NA
CDR3: CAISQGTPNQPQHF
DNA: TGTGCCATCAGCCAGGGAACCCCCAATCAGCCCCAGCATTTT

size: NA
J: TRBJ1-4
length: 11
V: TRBV11-2
D: NA
CDR3: CASSPSVKLFF
DNA: TGTGCCAGCAGCCCCTCGGTAAAACTGTTTTTT

size: NA
J: TRBJ2-5
length: 13
V: TRBV5-1
D: NA
CDR3: CASSLDPARTQYF
DNA: TGCGCCAGCAGCTTGGATCCTGCGAGGACCCAGTACTTC

size: NA
J: TRBJ1-2
length: 14
V: TRBV6-2/TRBV6-3
D: NA
CDR3: CASSYEAASYGYTF
DNA: TGTGCCAGCAGTTACGAGGCAGCCTCCTATGGCTACACCTTC

size: NA
J: TRBJ1-1
length: 12
V: TRBV12-3/TRBV12-4
D: NA
CDR3: CASSLDGTEAFF
DNA: TGTGCCAGCAGTTTGGACGGCACTGAAGCTTTCTTT

size: NA
J: TRBJ2-7
length: 15
V: TRBV18
D: TRBD2
CDR3: CASSLQSGRVNEQYF
DNA: TGTGCCAGCTCATTACAAAGCGGGAGGGTTAACGAGCAGTACTTC

size: NA
J: TRBJ2-6
length: 16
V: TRBV7-6
D: TRBD1
CDR3: CASSFGTGSGANVLTF
DNA: TGTGCCAGCAGCTTCGGGACAGGATCTGGGGCCAACGTCCTGACTTTC

size: NA
J: TRBJ2-2
length: 16
V: TRBV11-2
D: NA
CDR3: CASSLVRQGGTGELFF
DNA: TGTGCCAGCAGCTTAGTAAGACAGGGAGGCACCGGGGAGCTGTTTTTT

size: NA
J: TRBJ1-1
length: 11
V: TRBV30
D: NA
CDR3: CAWDFNTEAFF
DNA: TGTGCCTGGGATTTTAACACTGAAGCTTTCTTT

size: NA
J: TRBJ2-7
length: 12
V: TRBV24-1
D: TRBD1
CDR3: CATSGGTEGQYF
DNA: TGTGCCACCAGTGGGGGGACAGAGGGGCAGTACTTC

size: NA
J: TRBJ2-5
length: 15
V: TRBV5-8
D: NA
CDR3: CGTDRLLTYQETQYF
DNA: TGTGGTACAGACAGGTTGCTCACGTACCAAGAGACCCAGTACTTC

size: NA
J: TRBJ1-3
length: 19
V: TRBV4-1
D: TRBD1
CDR3: CASSQQTSGTGSVGNTIYF
DNA: TGCGCCAGCAGCCAGCAGACTTCAGGGACAGGGTCGGTAGGAAACACCATATATTTT

size: NA
J: TRBJ2-2
length: 14
V: TRBV19
D: NA
CDR3: CASSIGGAAGELFF
DNA: TGTGCCAGTAGTATAGGGGGGGCGGCCGGGGAGCTGTTTTTT

size: NA
J: TRBJ2-3
length: 16
V: TRBV11-3
D: TRBD2
CDR3: CASSLEGLAVTDTQYF
DNA: TGTGCCAGCAGCTTAGAGGGACTAGCGGTCACAGATACGCAGTATTTT

size: NA
J: TRBJ2-1
length: 15
V: TRBV5-1
D: NA
CDR3: CASHLTGSQNNEQFF
DNA: TGCGCCAGCCACCTTACAGGGTCCCAAAACAATGAGCAGTTCTTC

size: once
J: TRBJ2-1
length: 14
V: TRBV6-2/TRBV6-3
D: TRBD1
CDR3: CASTPTGAEIGQFF
DNA: TGTGCCAGCACCCCGACAGGGGCGGAGATCGGGCAGTTCTTC

size: NA
J: TRBJ2-5
length: 15
V: TRBV19
D: TRBD2
CDR3: CASSRTSGEQETQYF
DNA: TGTGCCAGTAGCCGGACTAGCGGGGAACAAGAGACCCAGTACTTC

size: NA
J: TRBJ2-7
length: 14
V: TRBV11-3
D: NA
CDR3: CASSSTPTSYEQYF
DNA: TGTGCCAGCAGCTCGACTCCAACCTCCTACGAGCAGTACTTC

size: NA
J: TRBJ1-2
length: 14
V: TRBV18
D: NA
CDR3: CASSPREDNYGYTF
DNA: TGTGCCAGCTCACCTCGGGAAGATAACTATGGCTACACCTTC

size: NA
J: TRBJ2-7
length: 13
V: TRBV6-2/TRBV6-3
D: NA
CDR3: CASSRGPLYEQYF
DNA: TGTGCCAGCAGTAGAGGGCCCCTCTACGAGCAGTACTTC

size: NA
J: TRBJ1-5
length: 16
V: TRBV19
D: NA
CDR3: CASSILGGIGNQPQHF
DNA: TGTGCCAGTAGTATTCTTGGGGGAATCGGCAATCAGCCCCAGCATTTT

size: once
J: TRBJ2-3
length: 15
V: TRBV15
D: NA
CDR3: CATSRDRGTTDTQYF
DNA: TGTGCCACCAGCAGAGATCGCGGCACCACAGATACGCAGTATTTT

size: NA
J: TRBJ1-5
length: 16
V: TRBV6-1
D: NA
CDR3: CASSEVAGYGNQPQHF
DNA: TGTGCCAGCAGTGAAGTTGCAGGGTACGGCAATCAGCCCCAGCATTTT

size: NA
J: TRBJ2-1
length: 16
V: TRBV6-2/TRBV6-3
D: TRBD2
CDR3: CASSSRLAGAYNEQFF
DNA: TGTGCCAGCAGTTCCCGACTAGCGGGCGCCTACAATGAGCAGTTCTTC

size: few
J: TRBJ2-3
length: 14
V: TRBV10-3
D: NA
CDR3: CAISAVGSTDTQYF
DNA: TGTGCCATCAGTGCAGTAGGGAGCACAGATACGCAGTATTTT

size: once
J: TRBJ2-3
length: 13
V: TRBV2
D: NA
CDR3: CAAKGDRTDTQYF
DNA: TGTGCCGCGAAGGGGGACCGCACAGATACGCAGTATTTT

size: NA
J: TRBJ2-7
length: 14
V: TRBV5-4
D: NA
CDR3: CASSSRGARYEQYF
DNA: TGTGCCAGCAGCTCACGGGGGGCCCGTTACGAGCAGTACTTC

size: NA
J: TRBJ1-1
length: 12
V: TRBV7-9
D: NA
CDR3: CASSRSVYEAFF
DNA: TGTGCCAGCAGCCGCTCAGTATATGAAGCTTTCTTT

size: few
J: TRBJ1-2
length: 16
V: TRBV4-1
D: NA
CDR3: CASRSLFRGREDGYTF
DNA: TGCGCCAGCCGGTCCTTATTCCGGGGCCGGGAGGACGGCTACACCTTC

size: NA
J: TRBJ2-2
length: 14
V: TRBV6-4
D: TRBD2
CDR3: CASSLGGAGGELFF
DNA: TGTGCCAGCAGCCTCGGGGGGGCCGGCGGGGAGCTGTTTTTT

size: NA
J: TRBJ2-1
length: 15
V: TRBV5-1
D: TRBD1
CDR3: CASSIGTGDVHEQFF
DNA: TGCGCCAGCAGCATCGGGACAGGGGATGTCCATGAGCAGTTCTTC

size: NA
J: TRBJ2-7
length: 12
V: TRBV12-3/TRBV12-4
D: NA
CDR3: CASSLYGLEQYF
DNA: TGTGCCAGCAGTCTCTACGGGCTCGAGCAGTACTTC

size: NA
J: TRBJ1-4
length: 15
V: TRBV7-9
D: NA
CDR3: CASSSSSRTNEKLFF
DNA: TGTGCCAGCAGCTCCTCCTCCAGGACTAATGAAAAACTGTTTTTT

size: NA
J: TRBJ1-5
length: 14
V: TRBV21-1
D: NA
CDR3: CASSPGKMRGPQHF
DNA: TGTGCCAGCAGCCCTGGGAAGATGAGAGGGCCCCAGCATTTT

size: NA
J: TRBJ2-7
length: 14
V: TRBV14
D: NA
CDR3: CASSQDNSAYEQYF
DNA: TGTGCCAGCAGCCAAGATAACAGCGCCTACGAGCAGTACTTC